The T cell receptor (beta chain) under discussion was sequenced for a study of blood T cell repertoires in COVID-19. Study-wide background: Sources were T cells, B-cell-depleted T cells, or PBMCs; the material itself was cDNA or gDNA.

CDR1 is KGHDR, CDR2 SFDVKD, per germline. V was cut by 4 bases and J by 0 bases, with 10 bases left in between. The CDR3 covers 15 residues. Only in-frame clones appear in the TCRdb table, and some are missing; sequencing was by immunoSEQ multiplex PCR. The table lists about 74,000 clones, more than 90% of them singletons. The V gene is TRBV24-1, the J gene TRBJ2-3, with D tentatively TRBD1 (6 bases). The clonotype originates from a human donor in a cohort sampled during active COVID-19. Sequenced: peripheral blood. As DNA, the CDR3 is TGTGCCACCAGTGAGATGACAGGTAGCACAGATACGCAGTATTTT. Its protein product is CATSEMTGSTDTQYF.